A selection of T cell receptor beta chains follows, all from one sample in a study of patients and donors after allogeneic stem cell transplantation. TCRdb called the RT-PCR reads again in MiXCR, with one record for every CDR3 protein. The table has roughly 190,000 distinct CDR3 sequences, 41% seen once; the top ten hold about 35%. The sequenced sample was blood, either unsorted or a sorted T cell fraction (not recorded which). The receptors stem from a human donor who was either an allogeneic HSCT recipient or a stem cell or donor lymphocyte infusion donor (not recorded which). It is not recorded whose cells these are; they may come from a transplant donor. The CDR3 runs from the conserved cysteine through the conserved F or W. D genes are given only for firm matches. The size field is filled for only some rows; it gives once, few, many or a size class.

TRBV2,.,TRBJ1-4,.,CASGLGRNEKLFF,TGTGCCAGCGGTCTGGGCCGTAATGAAAAACTGTTTTTT
TRBV6-6,.,TRBJ1-1,.,CASSYRVVVNTEAFF,TGTGCCAGCAGTTACCGGGTTGTGGTTAACACTGAAGCTTTCTTT
TRBV6-5,few,TRBJ1-1,.,CASSAYRWGNTEAFF,TGTGCCAGCAGTGCCTACAGGTGGGGCAACACTGAAGCTTTCTTT
TRBV7-2,.,TRBJ2-1,.,CASEPGPYYNEQFF,TGTGCCAGCGAGCCGGGACCATACTACAATGAGCAGTTCTTC
TRBV24-1,.,TRBJ2-2,.,CATSDLQEIGVAPTGELFF,TGTGCCACCAGTGATTTGCAGGAAATCGGGGTTGCCCCCACCGGGGAGCTGTTTTTT
TRBV13,.,TRBJ2-1,.,CASSLEFNEQFF,TGTGCCAGCAGCTTAGAATTCAATGAGCAGTTCTTC
TRBV7-9,few,TRBJ1-1,TRBD1,CASSLGDRDRDTEAFF,TGTGCCAGCAGCTTAGGGGACCGGGACAGGGATACTGAAGCTTTCTTT
TRBV28,few,TRBJ1-3,TRBD1,CASSLLQGANGNTIYF,TGTGCCAGCAGCCTCTTGCAGGGGGCGAACGGAAACACCATATATTTT
TRBV30,once,TRBJ2-5,.,CAWGSQETQYF,TGTGCCTGGGGATCTCAAGAGACCCAGTACTTC
TRBV13,.,TRBJ2-7,.,CASSLHTEVRFYEQYF,TGTGCCAGCAGCTTACATACAGAGGTCCGATTCTACGAGCAGTACTTC
TRBV7-9,.,TRBJ2-5,.,CASSFGTTARETQYF,TGTGCCAGCAGCTTCGGGACGACCGCACGAGAGACCCAGTACTTC
TRBV6-2/TRBV6-3,few,TRBJ1-1,TRBD1,CASSDPGQGITEAFF,TGTGCCAGCAGTGATCCGGGACAGGGCATCACTGAAGCTTTCTTT
TRBV4-2,.,TRBJ2-3,TRBD1,CASSQDDRGAQYF,TGTGCCAGCAGCCAGGACGACAGGGGGGCGCAGTATTTT
TRBV28,.,TRBJ1-1,.,CASSFEGGGGGNTEAFF,TGTGCCAGCAGTTTTGAAGGAGGAGGAGGGGGAAACACTGAAGCTTTCTTT
TRBV7-6,once,TRBJ1-3,.,CASSLQTTRSGDTIYF,TGTGCCAGCAGCCTACAGACGACCAGAAGCGGTGACACCATATATTTT
TRBV4-1,once,TRBJ2-1,TRBD2,CASSLGEGEQFF,TGCGCCAGCAGCCTTGGGGAGGGTGAGCAGTTCTTC
TRBV5-1,once,TRBJ2-2,TRBD1,CASSGTATQTGELFF,TGCGCCAGCAGCGGGACAGCCACCCAAACCGGGGAGCTGTTTTTT
TRBV6-5,.,TRBJ1-2,.,CASGANYGYTF,TGTGCCAGCGGAGCCAACTATGGCTACACCTTC
TRBV3-1,.,TRBJ2-2,.,CASSQVGLDRPGELFF,TGTGCCAGCAGCCAAGTGGGGCTAGACCGCCCCGGGGAGCTGTTTTTT
TRBV12-3/TRBV12-4,few,TRBJ2-5,.,CASSFWGTGSQETQYF,TGTGCCAGCAGTTTTTGGGGTACGGGGTCCCAAGAGACCCAGTACTTC
TRBV7-6,.,TRBJ2-5,.,CASSLASSPETQYF,TGTGCCAGCAGCTTAGCCTCTAGTCCAGAGACCCAGTACTTC
TRBV4-3,.,TRBJ2-5,.,CASSQVRRETQYF,TGCGCCAGCAGCCAAGTTAGACGGGAGACCCAGTACTTC
TRBV6-1,.,TRBJ1-1,.,CASTQDTEAFF,TGTGCCAGCACCCAGGACACTGAAGCTTTCTTT
TRBV9,few,TRBJ1-3,.,CASSVPAAASGNTIYF,TGTGCCAGCAGCGTTCCCGCAGCGGCGTCTGGAAACACCATATATTTT
TRBV20-1,.,TRBJ1-4,.,CSARGRPTATDEKLFF,TGCAGTGCTAGAGGGAGACCGACAGCCACGGACGAAAAACTGTTTTTT
TRBV12-3/TRBV12-4,.,TRBJ1-4,TRBD1,CASTARQGWDNEKLFF,TGTGCCAGCACCGCTAGACAGGGCTGGGATAATGAAAAACTGTTTTTT
TRBV5-1,.,TRBJ1-6,TRBD1,CASSLGDSTTSPLHF,TGCGCCAGCAGCTTGGGGGACAGTACAACATCACCCCTCCACTTT
TRBV5-1,.,TRBJ2-1,TRBD2,CASSLAGLAGVDEQFF,TGCGCCAGCAGCTTGGCCGGGTTAGCGGGAGTGGATGAGCAGTTCTTC
TRBV7-9,.,TRBJ2-7,.,CASSPRQQAYEQYF,TGTGCCAGCAGCCCGCGCCAACAAGCCTACGAGCAGTACTTC
TRBV28,few,TRBJ2-5,TRBD2,CASSSGLAGGWGETQYF,TGTGCCAGCAGTTCCGGACTAGCGGGAGGATGGGGAGAGACCCAGTACTTC
TRBV5-1,.,TRBJ2-1,TRBD2,CASSLIQGGYNEQFF,TGCGCCAGCAGCTTGATCCAGGGAGGGTACAATGAGCAGTTCTTC